This paragraph reports one TCR beta chain. The source of the sample is a study of cytomegalovirus exposure and HLA in healthy donors. PCR amplification relied on 60 Vbeta primers (plus 13 Jbeta primers). The repertoire was sequenced with immunoSEQ multiplex PCR; TCRdb's copy has only in-frame clones and lacks some. The sample shows about 140,000 clones, and 0.96% sits with its ten largest clones. This TCR derives from a male donor in good health and CMV-seronegative. The sequencing input was PBMCs.

The CDR3 loop is CASSPLTSGSRNEQFF. CDR3 sequence (DNA): TGTGCCAGTAGTCCCCTGACTAGCGGGAGTCGTAATGAGCAGTTCTTC. The chain combines TRBV19 with TRBJ2-1, with TRBD2 matching over 12 bases. The CDR3 is 16 residues long. The V segment lost 5 bases and the J segment 7 bases; nucleotides outside the gene matches: 9. Germline assignment: CDR1 LNHDA and CDR2 SQIVND (reference sequence).